This TCR beta chain was found in a study of cytomegalovirus exposure and HLA in healthy donors. Regarding the study as a whole: Trimming of TCR beta V- and J-genes showed a link, identified in a later analysis, to a missense DCLRE1C variant. One later analysis reportedly identified an Asian-associated ancestry cluster that showed fewer N-insertions than the roughly 600-donor mean.

This CDR3 comprises 15 residues. From germline, CDR1 is SGHTS and CDR2 YDEGEE. V was clipped by 4 bases and J by 3 bases; unmatched bases: 5. A remark on this clone: Its specificity is unknown.

In the PCR, 60 Vbeta and 13 Jbeta primers were used. Profiling relied on immunoSEQ multiplex PCR, and the TCRdb table lists in-frame clones only, not all of them. The sample table sets out 100,000 or so clones. The chain carries TRBV5-8 and TRBJ2-3, with TRBD1 matching 10 bases. Sequences were obtained from PBMCs. The sequence was obtained from a man aged 45-60 years in good health and CMV-seronegative. The CDR3, as DNA: TGTGCCAGCAGCGGGGGACAGGGGTATACAGATACGCAGTATTTT. Amino acids: CASSGGQGYTDTQYF.